A selection of T cell receptor beta chains follows, all from one sample in a study of early T cells in non-severe SARS-CoV-2 infection. Each CDR3 protein is one row after TCRdb ran MiXCR on the 5' RACE reads. The profile shows roughly 45,000 distinct CDR3 sequences, 11% of them singletons. The material sequenced was whole blood. These receptor sequences come from an adult who was a healthcare worker with PCR-confirmed SARS-CoV-2 infection or an uninfected control (not recorded which). CDR3s include the opening cysteine and the closing phenylalanine or tryptophan. The D gene is left open where the match is weak. Only part of the rows carry a size: once, few, many, or a class if the clone is expanded.

clone_size: many; d_call: .; cdr3_length: 16; j_call: TRBJ2-1; v_call: TRBV12-3/TRBV12-4; cdr3_nt: TGTGCCAGCAGTATCCAGGGACACCACAACTACAATGAGCAGTTCTTC; cdr3_aa: CASSIQGHHNYNEQFF
clone_size: many; d_call: TRBD1; cdr3_length: 15; j_call: TRBJ2-7; v_call: TRBV27; cdr3_nt: TGTGCCAGCAGTTTCTGGACAGGCTATCCCTACGAGCAGTACTTC; cdr3_aa: CASSFWTGYPYEQYF
clone_size: once; d_call: TRBD1; cdr3_length: 14; j_call: TRBJ1-1; v_call: TRBV28; cdr3_nt: TGTGCCAGCAGTCCAGGACAGGGAACTTCGGGGGCTTTCTTT; cdr3_aa: CASSPGQGTSGAFF
clone_size: many; d_call: .; cdr3_length: 14; j_call: TRBJ1-3; v_call: TRBV28; cdr3_nt: TGTGCCAGCAGTTTTGTACAGGGAGAAAACACCATATATTTT; cdr3_aa: CASSFVQGENTIYF
clone_size: many; d_call: TRBD1; cdr3_length: 14; j_call: TRBJ1-1; v_call: TRBV3-1; cdr3_nt: TGTGCCAGCAGCGCCCGGGACAGGGCTACTGAAGCTTTCTTT; cdr3_aa: CASSARDRATEAFF
clone_size: .; d_call: .; cdr3_length: 15; j_call: TRBJ2-3; v_call: TRBV14; cdr3_nt: TGTGCCAGCAGCCAGGAAATGACCTTCGCAGATACGCAGTATTTT; cdr3_aa: CASSQEMTFADTQYF
clone_size: few; d_call: .; cdr3_length: 14; j_call: TRBJ2-7; v_call: TRBV20-1; cdr3_nt: TGCAGTGCTAGAGATGGGGTAGGGGCCTACGAGCAGTACTTC; cdr3_aa: CSARDGVGAYEQYF
clone_size: many; d_call: .; cdr3_length: 15; j_call: TRBJ2-5; v_call: TRBV12-3/TRBV12-4; cdr3_nt: TGTGCCAGCAGCAACGGGCTACACCATCAAGAGACCCAGTACTTC; cdr3_aa: CASSNGLHHQETQYF
clone_size: many; d_call: .; cdr3_length: 13; j_call: TRBJ1-2; v_call: TRBV5-1; cdr3_nt: TGCGCCAGCAGTCTTGGATTTAACTATGGCTACACCTTC; cdr3_aa: CASSLGFNYGYTF
clone_size: .; d_call: TRBD1; cdr3_length: 14; j_call: TRBJ2-1; v_call: TRBV2; cdr3_nt: TGTGCCAGCAGTACAGGGGGCACTTACAATGAGCAGTTCTTC; cdr3_aa: CASSTGGTYNEQFF
clone_size: .; d_call: TRBD2; cdr3_length: 14; j_call: TRBJ2-3; v_call: TRBV20-1; cdr3_nt: TGCAGTGCTGCCCCGGGACTAGGCACAGATACGCAGTATTTT; cdr3_aa: CSAAPGLGTDTQYF
clone_size: .; d_call: TRBD2; cdr3_length: 15; j_call: TRBJ2-2; v_call: TRBV27; cdr3_nt: TGTGCCAGCAGTATGCTAGCGGGACACACCGGGGAGCTGTTTTTT; cdr3_aa: CASSMLAGHTGELFF
clone_size: .; d_call: TRBD2; cdr3_length: 15; j_call: TRBJ2-3; v_call: TRBV6-2/TRBV6-3; cdr3_nt: TGTGCCACCTACTCCACGGGAGGGCCCGGAGATACGCAGTATTTT; cdr3_aa: CATYSTGGPGDTQYF
clone_size: many; d_call: .; cdr3_length: 12; j_call: TRBJ1-1; v_call: TRBV7-9; cdr3_nt: TGTGCCAGCAGCTTACAGAACACTGAAGCTTTCTTT; cdr3_aa: CASSLQNTEAFF
clone_size: .; d_call: TRBD2; cdr3_length: 15; j_call: TRBJ2-1; v_call: TRBV18; cdr3_nt: TGTGCCAGCTCACCACCGGGACGGGGGGTCGATGAGCAGTTCTTC; cdr3_aa: CASSPPGRGVDEQFF
clone_size: many; d_call: TRBD1; cdr3_length: 13; j_call: TRBJ2-1; v_call: TRBV11-2; cdr3_nt: TGTGCCAGCAGCTACCGGGACAGGGACGGGCAGTTCTTC; cdr3_aa: CASSYRDRDGQFF
clone_size: many; d_call: TRBD1; cdr3_length: 15; j_call: TRBJ2-5; v_call: TRBV9; cdr3_nt: TGTGCCAGCAGCGTACAGGGGGCCGGCCAAGAGACCCAGTACTTC; cdr3_aa: CASSVQGAGQETQYF
clone_size: few; d_call: TRBD2; cdr3_length: 19; j_call: TRBJ2-7; v_call: TRBV11-1; cdr3_nt: TGTGCCAGCAGCCCCCCACTGGGACTAGCGGCGTCAAGCTCCTACGAGCAGTACTTC; cdr3_aa: CASSPPLGLAASSSYEQYF
clone_size: few; d_call: .; cdr3_length: 15; j_call: TRBJ2-7; v_call: TRBV7-2; cdr3_nt: TGTGCCAGCAGCTTAGCCCCGTCGTCTTCCTACGAGCAGTACTTC; cdr3_aa: CASSLAPSSSYEQYF
clone_size: few; d_call: .; cdr3_length: 17; j_call: TRBJ2-2; v_call: TRBV20-1; cdr3_nt: TGCAGTGCTAGATTTACGCCATCCCGGAGGAACACCGGGGAGCTGTTTTTT; cdr3_aa: CSARFTPSRRNTGELFF
clone_size: few; d_call: TRBD1; cdr3_length: 16; j_call: TRBJ2-6; v_call: TRBV7-3; cdr3_nt: TGTGCCAGCAGCTTACGAGGGGGCGCTGGGGCCAACGTCCTGACTTTC; cdr3_aa: CASSLRGGAGANVLTF
clone_size: many; d_call: .; cdr3_length: 13; j_call: TRBJ2-7; v_call: TRBV24-1; cdr3_nt: TGTGCCACCCAATACAGGGCATCCTACGAGCAGTACTTC; cdr3_aa: CATQYRASYEQYF
clone_size: .; d_call: .; cdr3_length: 16; j_call: TRBJ2-7; v_call: TRBV7-2; cdr3_nt: TGTGCCAGCAGCTTAGATAGGGCTAGCCGAAGCTACGAGCAGTACTTC; cdr3_aa: CASSLDRASRSYEQYF
clone_size: few; d_call: TRBD1; cdr3_length: 15; j_call: TRBJ2-1; v_call: TRBV28; cdr3_nt: TGTGCCAGCAGTCCAGACAGGGGCCCTTACAATGAGCAGTTCTTC; cdr3_aa: CASSPDRGPYNEQFF
clone_size: .; d_call: .; cdr3_length: 15; j_call: TRBJ1-5; v_call: TRBV18; cdr3_nt: TGTGCCAGCTCACCCGCGGCACAGGGCCGTCAGCCCCAGCATTTT; cdr3_aa: CASSPAAQGRQPQHF
clone_size: few; d_call: TRBD2; cdr3_length: 20; j_call: TRBJ2-5; v_call: TRBV10-3; cdr3_nt: TGTGCCATCAGTGAGTCCAGGGGCCAAGGACTAGCGGGAGGGCCCGAGACCCAGTACTTC; cdr3_aa: CAISESRGQGLAGGPETQYF
clone_size: many; d_call: .; cdr3_length: 14; j_call: TRBJ2-3; v_call: TRBV29-1; cdr3_nt: TGCAGCGGGCGACAGGGAGGGTTTGCAGATACGCAGTATTTT; cdr3_aa: CSGRQGGFADTQYF
clone_size: .; d_call: TRBD2; cdr3_length: 17; j_call: TRBJ2-7; v_call: TRBV7-2; cdr3_nt: TGTGCCAGCAGCTTAGTCCCGGGACTAGCGGGAGGAGACGAGCAGTACTTC; cdr3_aa: CASSLVPGLAGGDEQYF
clone_size: few; d_call: .; cdr3_length: 13; j_call: TRBJ2-7; v_call: TRBV27; cdr3_nt: TGTGCCAGCAGCCCATTCAACTCTTACGAGCAGTACTTC; cdr3_aa: CASSPFNSYEQYF
clone_size: .; d_call: .; cdr3_length: 13; j_call: TRBJ2-1; v_call: TRBV4-1; cdr3_nt: TGCGCCAGCAGCCAAGGAAGGGACAATGAGCAGTTCTTC; cdr3_aa: CASSQGRDNEQFF
clone_size: many; d_call: .; cdr3_length: 15; j_call: TRBJ2-7; v_call: TRBV27; cdr3_nt: TGTGCCAGCAGCCCAAAGAGGGAGGTCTCCTACGAGCAGTACTTC; cdr3_aa: CASSPKREVSYEQYF
clone_size: many; d_call: .; cdr3_length: 16; j_call: TRBJ2-5; v_call: TRBV7-8; cdr3_nt: TGTGCCAGCAGCTTAGGGCGGGGGCAGGGGGCGGAGACCCAGTACTTC; cdr3_aa: CASSLGRGQGAETQYF
clone_size: many; d_call: TRBD2; cdr3_length: 16; j_call: TRBJ2-1; v_call: TRBV28; cdr3_nt: TGTGCCAGCAGTTCAATAGCGGGAGTGGAATACAATGAGCAGTTCTTC; cdr3_aa: CASSSIAGVEYNEQFF
clone_size: many; d_call: TRBD2; cdr3_length: 17; j_call: TRBJ2-1; v_call: TRBV4-2; cdr3_nt: TGTGCCAGCAGCCGGACTTCCGGGACTACCTCCTACAATGAGCAGTTCTTC; cdr3_aa: CASSRTSGTTSYNEQFF
clone_size: many; d_call: .; cdr3_length: 14; j_call: TRBJ1-1; v_call: TRBV5-1; cdr3_nt: TGCGCCAGCAGCTTGTCCCCAGGGAACACTGAAGCTTTCTTT; cdr3_aa: CASSLSPGNTEAFF
clone_size: .; d_call: TRBD1; cdr3_length: 15; j_call: TRBJ1-2; v_call: TRBV20-1; cdr3_nt: TGCAGTGCTAGGAACCCCGACAGGGGCTACTATGGCTACACCTTC; cdr3_aa: CSARNPDRGYYGYTF
clone_size: many; d_call: .; cdr3_length: 16; j_call: TRBJ1-5; v_call: TRBV28; cdr3_nt: TGTGCCAGTCGGGACGCCGGTCTGAGGGGCAATCAGCCCCAGCATTTT; cdr3_aa: CASRDAGLRGNQPQHF
clone_size: few; d_call: TRBD2; cdr3_length: 14; j_call: TRBJ2-7; v_call: TRBV3-1; cdr3_nt: TGTGCCAGCAGCCGCCGACTAGCGGGAGGCGAGCAGTACTTC; cdr3_aa: CASSRRLAGGEQYF
clone_size: many; d_call: TRBD2; cdr3_length: 15; j_call: TRBJ2-1; v_call: TRBV19; cdr3_nt: TGTGCCAGTATGTCAGGACTAGCGGGAGAGGGGGAGCAGTTCTTC; cdr3_aa: CASMSGLAGEGEQFF
clone_size: few; d_call: TRBD2; cdr3_length: 16; j_call: TRBJ2-3; v_call: TRBV28; cdr3_nt: TGTGCCAGCAGTTCAAGCGGGAGTGAGGGCACAGATACGCAGTATTTT; cdr3_aa: CASSSSGSEGTDTQYF
clone_size: few; d_call: TRBD2; cdr3_length: 19; j_call: TRBJ2-3; v_call: TRBV9; cdr3_nt: TGTGCCAGCAGCGACGGGCTAGCGGGCCTAAAGTACGGCACAGATACGCAGTATTTT; cdr3_aa: CASSDGLAGLKYGTDTQYF
clone_size: many; d_call: TRBD1; cdr3_length: 15; j_call: TRBJ1-1; v_call: TRBV3-1; cdr3_nt: TGTGCCAGCAGCCAAGGACAGGGGACGAACACTGAAGCTTTCTTT; cdr3_aa: CASSQGQGTNTEAFF
clone_size: .; d_call: .; cdr3_length: 16; j_call: TRBJ2-4; v_call: TRBV28; cdr3_nt: TGTGCCAGCAGCCCTGAACACCCGTTAGCCAAAAACATTCAGTACTTC; cdr3_aa: CASSPEHPLAKNIQYF
clone_size: many; d_call: TRBD1; cdr3_length: 14; j_call: TRBJ2-3; v_call: TRBV20-1; cdr3_nt: TGCAGTGCTCCGGACAGGCCACGCACAGATACGCAGTATTTT; cdr3_aa: CSAPDRPRTDTQYF
clone_size: few; d_call: .; cdr3_length: 15; j_call: TRBJ2-5; v_call: TRBV28; cdr3_nt: TGTGCCAGCAGCCGAAATAGGGACTGGGCTGAGACCCAGTACTTC; cdr3_aa: CASSRNRDWAETQYF
clone_size: many; d_call: .; cdr3_length: 16; j_call: TRBJ1-2; v_call: TRBV5-6; cdr3_nt: TGTGCCAGCAGCTTGTTTGGACAGTCAGGCATCTATGGCTACACCTTC; cdr3_aa: CASSLFGQSGIYGYTF
clone_size: many; d_call: TRBD2; cdr3_length: 16; j_call: TRBJ2-4; v_call: TRBV7-2; cdr3_nt: TGTGCCAGCAGCGTACAACTAGCGGGAGCCAAAAACATTCAGTACTTC; cdr3_aa: CASSVQLAGAKNIQYF
clone_size: many; d_call: TRBD2; cdr3_length: 14; j_call: TRBJ2-7; v_call: TRBV11-2; cdr3_nt: TGTGCCAGCAGTCGACTAGCGGGAGGTAGCGAGCAGTACTTC; cdr3_aa: CASSRLAGGSEQYF
clone_size: many; d_call: .; cdr3_length: 15; j_call: TRBJ1-4; v_call: TRBV27; cdr3_nt: TGTGCCAGCAGTTTATCCAGGGCCGCTAATGAAAAACTGTTTTTT; cdr3_aa: CASSLSRAANEKLFF
clone_size: .; d_call: .; cdr3_length: 16; j_call: TRBJ1-3; v_call: TRBV5-1; cdr3_nt: TGCGCCAGCAGCTTGGCCCCCCGAGAGGCTGGAAACACCATATATTTT; cdr3_aa: CASSLAPREAGNTIYF
clone_size: many; d_call: TRBD2; cdr3_length: 17; j_call: TRBJ2-5; v_call: TRBV6-2/TRBV6-3; cdr3_nt: TGTGCCAGCAGTTTCGACCCCTTGACTAGCGGGAAAGAGACCCAGTACTTC; cdr3_aa: CASSFDPLTSGKETQYF
clone_size: many; d_call: TRBD2; cdr3_length: 14; j_call: TRBJ2-1; v_call: TRBV5-1; cdr3_nt: TGCGCCAGCAGCTTGGGCGGGAGGATGGATGAGCAGTTCTTC; cdr3_aa: CASSLGGRMDEQFF
clone_size: .; d_call: .; cdr3_length: 13; j_call: TRBJ2-3; v_call: TRBV7-3; cdr3_nt: TGTGCCAGCAGCCTTACGCCTACAGATACGCAGTGTTTT; cdr3_aa: CASSLTPTDTQCF
clone_size: few; d_call: .; cdr3_length: 13; j_call: TRBJ1-2; v_call: TRBV7-2; cdr3_nt: TGTGCCAGCAGCTCCCGTCAGGGGCTTGGCTACACCTTC; cdr3_aa: CASSSRQGLGYTF
clone_size: .; d_call: .; cdr3_length: 13; j_call: TRBJ2-3; v_call: TRBV29-1; cdr3_nt: TGCAGCCCCGAGGGGGGCGCAACAGATACGCAGTATTTT; cdr3_aa: CSPEGGATDTQYF